The sample holds one count of the clone carrying this TCR beta chain. CDR1 is SEHNR, CDR2 FQNEAQ, per germline (reference sequence). The CDR3 covers 13 residues. The data were obtained in a study of blood T cell repertoires in COVID-19. About the research overall: Samples came from the United States, Italy and Spain, spanning acute and convalescent COVID-19. PBMCs, B-cell-depleted T cells, or T cells provided the cDNA or gDNA that made up the material.

The method was immunoSEQ multiplex PCR; TCRdb's version includes in-frame clones alone and lacks a portion of them. The sample lists under 170,000 clones, around 84% occurring once. Sequencing was done on a sample of peripheral blood. The rearrangement uses TRBV7-9 and TRBJ2-5; 12 nucleotides align to TRBD2. The clonotype comes from a man between 65 and 79 years old with acute or convalescent COVID-19. CDR3 nucleotide sequence: TGTGCTATCGGACTAGCGGGGATAGAGACCCAGTACTTC. As protein: CAIGLAGIETQYF.